This TCR beta chain was profiled in a study of shared clonotypes between healthy human individuals. The CDR3 is 14 amino acids. Per the germline V gene, CDR1 is SGDLS and CDR2 is YYNGEE. With V trimmed by 2 bases and J by 6 bases, 4 bases remained unmatched. Study outcomes and limitations: Clonotype sharing across several donors was observed for roughly 5% of naive CD4 clonotypes.

All participating donors were Caucasian adults from Nashville, Tennessee. Evenly divided among several immunoSEQ plates was the genomic DNA of each subset. Replicate sorted-subset PCRs were loaded with around 0.2 ug DNA, 29,000 or so T cell genomes. The assay was immunoSEQ multiplex PCR, and TCRdb's table has in-frame clones only and misses some. The data hold 600,000 to 750,000 clones, with roughly 91% observed a single time. On this clone itself: Its specificity is not known.

This clonotype originated in a man between 18 and 29 years old in good health. Some clones in this sample may be carry-over from other donors' samples. The chain has TRBV9 and TRBJ2-1; 8 bases fit TRBD2. Input material: memory CD8+ T cells from PBMCs. Indicated subset: CD45RO+ cells pooled with CCR7-negative TemRA cells. In DNA form, the CDR3 reads TGTGCCAGCAGCGTCCCGGGACTAGGCAATGAGCAGTTCTTC. It specifies CASSVPGLGNEQFF.